One and the same sample provided the 13 T cell receptor beta chains below, sequenced in a study of T cell changes during pregnancy in multiple sclerosis. Produced via immunoSEQ multiplex PCR; TCRdb's table is partial and in-frame only. This sample yields 50,000 to 65,000 clones, of which 80% to 95% are seen a single time; roughly 3.1% belongs to the top ten. Sequenced here: CD8+ T cells from peripheral blood mononuclear cells, sampled in the second trimester of pregnancy. Receptors originate from a female donor with multiple sclerosis, enrolled in a pregnancy study.

The genes are TRBV9 and TRBJ2-1; 9 positions agree with TRBD2. CDR1 is SGDLS and CDR2 is YYNGEE in the germline V gene. The CDR3 consists of 17 residues. Trimming took 4 bases from V and 0 from J; bases not matched to a gene: 8. The CDR3 region is CASSLRLAEPSYNEQFF. In DNA, the CDR3 is TGTGCCAGCAGCCTCCGACTAGCGGAGCCCTCCTACAATGAGCAGTTCTTC.

This clone has just one count. The chain joins TRBV6-6 to TRBJ1-5; no firm D call. The V and J ends lost 0 bases and 5 bases respectively, with 5 bases between them. Germline lookup yields CDR1 MNHNY and CDR2 SVGAGI (reference sequence). The CDR3 has 13 amino acids. The CDR3 bases are TGTGCCAGCAGTTACTCACGGGATCAGCCCCAGCATTTT. Residues: CASSYSRDQPQHF.

The gene calls are TRBV19 and TRBJ1-1; TRBD1 matches at 10 bases. The V segment lost 6 bases and the J segment 0 bases; nucleotides outside the gene matches: 10. Germline lookup yields CDR1 LNHDA and CDR2 SQIVND (reference sequence). The CDR3 length is 17 residues. CDR3 nucleotides: TGTGCCAGTAGAGTATTGGGGACAGGGGACATGAACACTGAAGCTTTCTTT. Protein sequence: CASRVLGTGDMNTEAFF.

The DNA for the CDR3 is TGTGCCAGCAGTTTGGGAGAGCTTAATCAGCCCCAGCATTTT. Translation: CASSLGELNQPQHF. The rearrangement joins TRBV27 to TRBJ1-5; D remains ambiguous. The CDR3 spans 14 residues. V lost 3 bases, J lost 4 bases, and 10 bases lay in between. Per the germline V gene, CDR1 is MNHEY and CDR2 is SMNVEV (reference sequence).

This rearrangement joins TRBV5-1 to TRBJ1-1; D unclear. From germline, CDR1 is SGHRS and CDR2 YFSETQ. Trimming left V 0 bases short and J 4 bases short, with 7 bases between. The CDR3 has 13 amino acids. As DNA, the CDR3 is TGCGCCAGCAGCTTGGTCCGCGGCACTGAAGCTTTCTTT. This codes for CASSLVRGTEAFF.

The V gene is TRBV23-1, the J gene TRBJ2-5; TRBD2 matches 12 bases. TRBV23-1 is sorted into the ORF group, with uncertain function. There are 19 residues in the CDR3. V dropped 2 bases and J dropped 5; count of bases not matched to a gene: 15. Here the CDR3 DNA reads TGCGCCAGCAGTCAAGTGGGCAGAGCTAGCGGGGGGGAGTGGGAGACCCAGTACTTC. Translated, it gives CASSQVGRASGGEWETQYF.

V and J are TRBV27 and TRBJ1-2; the D gene is possibly TRBD1 (5 bases). CDR3 length equals 13 residues. The germline V gene has CDR1 MNHEY and CDR2 SMNVEV (reference sequence). Trimming cost V 5 bases and J 4 bases, with 11 bases left between them. The CDR3 DNA is TGTGCCAGCAGTGCCTGGGGGGTCTATGGCTACACCTTC. It translates to CASSAWGVYGYTF.

The chain couples TRBV7-8 to TRBJ2-1; D ambiguous. The CDR3 contains 12 residues. With 0 bases removed from V and 8 bases from J, the gap between germline ends came to 5 bases. Germline values: CDR1 SGHVS, CDR2 FQNEAQ. The CDR3 coding sequence is TGTGCCAGCAGCTTAGCCCCGGATGAGCAGTTCTTC. Translation gives CASSLAPDEQFF. Based on the CDR3 plus reference TRBV7-8 and TRBJ2-1, the full variable domain is GAGVSQSPRYKVAKRGQDVALRCDPISGHVSLFWYQQALGQGPEFLTYFQNEAQLDKSGLPSDRFFAERPEGSVSTLKIQRTQQEDSAVYLCASSLAPDEQFFGPGTRLTVL.

This clone occurred once. The chain employs TRBV7-8 and TRBJ2-2, with 10 nucleotides matching TRBD2. There are 19 residues in the CDR3. Germline V gene data show CDR1 as SGHVS and CDR2 as FQNEAQ. V lost 1 base and J lost 0; bases outside the gene matches: 8. CDR3 loop: CASSLVEGTSGANTGELFF. CDR3 bases: TGTGCCAGCAGCTTAGTGGAGGGTACTAGCGGGGCGAACACCGGGGAGCTGTTTTTT.

The chain combines TRBV5-1 with TRBJ2-7, with 10 bases fitting TRBD2. V lost 3 bases and J lost 2; bases outside the gene matches: 8. The V gene's germline CDR1 is SGHRS and CDR2 YFSETQ. The CDR3 runs 16 residues. The CDR3: CASSSLLAGEAYEQYF. CDR3 coding DNA: TGCGCCAGCAGCTCTTTGCTAGCGGGAGAAGCCTACGAGCAGTACTTC.

On this clone: Other DNA sequences in this sample translate to the same CDR3. This chain connects TRBV9 to TRBJ2-7; TRBD2 matches 7 bases. The CDR3 runs to 14 residues. V gave up 0 bases and J gave up 4 bases; unmatched junction bases: 4. The V gene's germline CDR1 is SGDLS and CDR2 YYNGEE. The CDR3 nucleotides are TGTGCCAGCAGCGTAGGGGCGGGAGCTTACGAGCAGTACTTC. The encoded protein is CASSVGAGAYEQYF.

This chain links TRBV19 with TRBJ1-5; D gene uncertain. The germline gives CDR1 LNHDA, CDR2 SQIVND (reference sequence). The CDR3 length is 12 residues. V was clipped by 7 bases and J by 2 bases, with 6 bases between them. The CDR3 DNA reads as TGTGCCAGTACTCTAGGCAATCAGCCCCAGCATTTT. Protein sequence: CASTLGNQPQHF.

The chain has TRBV9 and TRBJ2-5; 7 bases align to TRBD2. V lost 5 bases and J lost 1; bases outside the gene matches: 5. The CDR3 is 14 amino acids. Germline V gene data show CDR1 as SGDLS and CDR2 as YYNGEE. Written as DNA, the CDR3 is TGTGCCAGCAGGGCCCCTAGCGGCCAAGAGACCCAGTACTTC. This gives the protein CASRAPSGQETQYF.